This T cell receptor (beta chain) is from a study of tumor-infiltrating lymphocytes in primary liver carcinoma. This clonotype was detected only a few times. Possible read error: a much larger clone is one base away. Germline lookup yields CDR1 SGHAT and CDR2 FQNNGV. The CDR3 loop spans 18 amino acids. V lost 4 bases to trimming and J lost 2 bases, with 18 bases between them. From about 490 ng of total RNA, TCR beta-specific cDNA was reverse-transcribed using a constant-region primer. Libraries of TCR beta came from three nested multiplex PCR rounds with slightly modified ARM-PCR. A C-beta reverse primer and TRBV1-TRBV30 forward primers served in each of the first two PCR rounds, at approximately 10 cycles apiece. TCRdb re-derived calls from the multiplex PCR reads in MiXCR, one entry per CDR3 protein. This sample has some 110,000 distinct CDR3 sequences; around 83% occur once, and the top ten carry about a fifth.

Unsorted bulk tissue (20-30 mg) underwent RNA and DNA co-extraction. Sequencing input: liver tumor tissue from sampling region 3. Subset specified: tumor region T3, left-lateral pole. This sequence was found in a man aged 40-49 years with primary liver carcinoma and hepatitis B virus infection. The chain joins TRBV11-2 to TRBJ2-6; D gene ambiguous. The CDR3 loop reads CASSSVVRQLTGANVLTF. CDR3 nucleotides: TGTGCCAGCAGCTCAGTTGTGCGGCAGCTGACTGGGGCCAACGTCCTGACTTTC. The full variable domain, completed using reference TRBV11-2 and TRBJ2-6, is EAGVAQSPRYKIIEKRQSVAFWCNPISGHATLYWYQQILGQGPKLLIQFQNNGVVDDSQLPKDRFSAERLKGVDSTLKIQPAKLEDSAVYLCASSSVVRQLTGANVLTFGAGSRLTVL.